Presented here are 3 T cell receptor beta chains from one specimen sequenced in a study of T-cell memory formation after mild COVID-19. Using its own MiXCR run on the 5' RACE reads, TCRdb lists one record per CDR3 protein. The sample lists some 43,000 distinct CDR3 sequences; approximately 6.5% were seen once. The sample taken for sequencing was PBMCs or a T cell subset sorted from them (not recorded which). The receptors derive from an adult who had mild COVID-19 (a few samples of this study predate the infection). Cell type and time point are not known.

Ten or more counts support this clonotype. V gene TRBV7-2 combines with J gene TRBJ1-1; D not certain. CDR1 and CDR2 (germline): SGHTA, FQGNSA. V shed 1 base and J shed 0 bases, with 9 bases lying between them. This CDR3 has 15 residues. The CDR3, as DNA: TGTGCCAGCAGCTTAGAGGGATTGATGAACACTGAAGCTTTCTTT. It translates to CASSLEGLMNTEAFF.

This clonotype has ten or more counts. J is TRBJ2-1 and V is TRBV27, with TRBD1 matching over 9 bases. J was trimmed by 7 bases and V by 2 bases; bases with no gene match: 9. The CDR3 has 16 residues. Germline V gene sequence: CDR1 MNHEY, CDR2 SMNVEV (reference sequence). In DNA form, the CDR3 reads TGTGCCAGCAGTTTAGGATTTCGGACAGGGGTTAATGAGCAGTTCTTC. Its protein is CASSLGFRTGVNEQFF.

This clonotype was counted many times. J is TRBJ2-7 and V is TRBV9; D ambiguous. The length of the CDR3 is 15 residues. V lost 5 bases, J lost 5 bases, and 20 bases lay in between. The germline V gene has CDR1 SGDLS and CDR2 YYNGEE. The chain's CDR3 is CASSAHLRSADEQYF. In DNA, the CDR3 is TGTGCCAGCAGTGCCCACTTGAGAAGCGCCGACGAGCAGTACTTC. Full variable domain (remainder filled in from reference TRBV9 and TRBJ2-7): DSGVTQTPKHLITATGQRVTLRCSPRSGDLSVYWYQQSLDQGLQFLIQYYNGEERAKGNILERFSAQQFPDLHSELNLSSLELGDSALYFCASSAHLRSADEQYFGPGTRLTVT.